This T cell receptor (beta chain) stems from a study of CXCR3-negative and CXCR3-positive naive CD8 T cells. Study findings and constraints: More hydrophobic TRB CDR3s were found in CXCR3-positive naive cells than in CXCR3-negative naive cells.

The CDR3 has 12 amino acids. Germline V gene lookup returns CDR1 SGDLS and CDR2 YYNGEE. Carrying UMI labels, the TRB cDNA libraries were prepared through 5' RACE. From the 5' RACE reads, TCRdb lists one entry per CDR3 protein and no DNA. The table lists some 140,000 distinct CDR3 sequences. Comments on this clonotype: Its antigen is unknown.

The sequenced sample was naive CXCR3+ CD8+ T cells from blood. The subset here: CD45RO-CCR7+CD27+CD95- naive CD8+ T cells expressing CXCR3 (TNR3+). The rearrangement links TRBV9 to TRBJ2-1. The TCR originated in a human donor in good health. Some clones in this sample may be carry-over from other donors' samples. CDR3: CASSVSQHEQFF. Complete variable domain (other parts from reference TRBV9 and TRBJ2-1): DSGVTQTPKHLITATGQRVTLRCSPRSGDLSVYWYQQSLDQGLQFLIQYYNGEERAKGNILERFSAQQFPDLHSELNLSSLELGDSALYFCASSVSQHEQFFGPGTRLTVL.